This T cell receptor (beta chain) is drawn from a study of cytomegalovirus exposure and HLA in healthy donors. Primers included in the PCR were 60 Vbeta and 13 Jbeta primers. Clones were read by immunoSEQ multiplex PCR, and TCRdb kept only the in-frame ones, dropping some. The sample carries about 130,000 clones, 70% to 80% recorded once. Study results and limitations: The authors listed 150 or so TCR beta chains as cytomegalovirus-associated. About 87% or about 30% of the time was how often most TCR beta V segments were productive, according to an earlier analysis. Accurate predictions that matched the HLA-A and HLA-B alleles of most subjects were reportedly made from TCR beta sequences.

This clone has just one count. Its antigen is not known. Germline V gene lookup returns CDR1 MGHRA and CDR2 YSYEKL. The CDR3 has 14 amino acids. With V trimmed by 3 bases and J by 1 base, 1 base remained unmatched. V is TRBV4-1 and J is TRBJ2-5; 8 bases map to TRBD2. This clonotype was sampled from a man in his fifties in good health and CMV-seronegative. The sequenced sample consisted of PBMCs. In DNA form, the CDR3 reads TGCGCCAGCAGCCAGGGGACTAGCCAAGAGACCCAGTACTTC. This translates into CASSQGTSQETQYF.